This T cell receptor (beta chain) is from a study of T cells after posttransplantation cyclophosphamide (TCRdb year 2016). About the investigation overall: Using TRB sequencing, the study followed how the T cell repertoire rebuilt after myeloablative bone marrow transplantation with posttransplantation cyclophosphamide given as GVHD prophylaxis. Samples from 30 to 35 PTCy-treated patients, along with samples from 15 to 20 of their related bone marrow donors, underwent antigen receptor sequencing. Blood from all 30 or so PTCy patients who had 1-year posttransplant specimens underwent TRB sequencing. TRB sequencing was also done on up to about 3 additional blood samples from 2 to 5.2 years after transplant in 3 patients, and on pretransplant blood from 4 patients. TRA and TRB clonality were tightly correlated in several samples, so subsequent TCR analyses focused on TRB only. Public TRB sequences were queried against a database of over 3,000 sequences associated with responses to pathogens, tumor antigens, self-antigens and alloantigens.

Viable CD3+CD4+ or CD3+CD8+ cells that were CCR7+CD45RA+CD45RO-CD95-CD27+CD28+ were classified as naive T cells. On the day of marrow donation, related bone marrow donors gave peripheral blood samples. Mononuclear cells from peripheral blood and bone marrow were separated by Ficoll-Hypaque density centrifugation and then cryopreserved. FACS on a FACSAria II was used to sort CD4+ and CD8+ T cells, including the naive and memory subsets. On this clone itself: It lacks a known antigen. No clone much larger than this one lies a single base away; base qualities are absent.

Overall results and qualifications from the work: Donor-recipient similarity was low at 1-2 months but increased during the first year, and donor CD8+ memory clones often dominated later blood repertoires. The TRB repertoires of T cells infiltrating skin or GI tract showed only limited overlap with the TRB repertoires of T cells in blood. Across about 40 patients, TRB clonality was highly associated with recipient CMV seropositivity and CMV reactivation, and PTCy diversity was similar to diversity in CNI/methotrexate controls.

Genomic DNA was the input for TRB sequencing, which was run either with the immunoSEQ assay at survey resolution or with the hsTCRB kit. The original pipeline was this. The immunoSEQ software was used for initial read processing, and the LymphoSeq R package was used for repertoire analyses. Clonality was computed as 1 minus normalized Shannon entropy, and a Gini coefficient was also calculated for each TRB dataset. Phenotypes of unsorted samples were inferred by mapping TRB sequences from sorted subsets of the recipient or donor onto the same recipient's unsorted samples. Imported from immuneACCESS, the table was reduced by TCRdb to in-frame sequences with V and J called. These copies leave out some clones; in studies compared against another copy, an unresolved V gene accounts for under half, and the cause of the remainder is not known. The V and J calls and clone size were taken over from that table, and D and trimming were inferred from the DNA. This sample has about 30,000 clones in its table, and over 75% of those were observed once. The ten biggest clones cover 0.095% to 0.12% of the sample.

From the cysteine through the phenylalanine, the CDR3 covers 16 amino acids. Left in the record is the CDR3 DNA by itself, 48 bases read in frame from the first base. The germline V gene yields SGHRS for CDR1 and YFSETQ for CDR2. The germline V and J ends show losses of 1 base and 2 bases respectively, and no gene match explains 5 bases of the junction. This TCR was sampled from a man younger than 40 in good health and a related stem cell transplant donor. Sequencing was done on a sample of naive CD4+ T cells sorted from blood. Recombination joined TRBV5-1 with TRBJ2-3; 9 of the junction bases match TRBD1. This receptor carries the CDR3 CASSLPGQGLTDTQYF. The sequence in DNA is TGCGCCAGCAGCTTGCCGGGACAGGGACTCACAGATACGCAGTATTTT.